The 20 T cell receptor beta chains reported below all come from one sample, sequenced in a study of cytomegalovirus exposure and HLA in healthy donors. Primers for the PCR totalled 60 Vbeta and 13 Jbeta. The repertoire was sequenced with immunoSEQ multiplex PCR; TCRdb's copy has only in-frame clones and lacks some. The repertoire holds roughly 120,000 clones, with over 60% as singletons. Sequencing was carried out using PBMCs. Every receptor here comes from a man aged 60-69 years in good health and CMV-seropositive.

V is TRBV7-3 and J is TRBJ2-1; no clear D. The CDR3 has 12 residues. V lost 1 base, J lost 7 bases, and 5 bases lay in between. The germline CDR1 and CDR2 sequences are SGHTA and FQGTGA. The CDR3 sequence is CASSLSTNEQFF. Here the CDR3 DNA reads TGTGCCAGCAGCTTAAGTACTAATGAGCAGTTCTTC.

The chain employs TRBV2 and TRBJ2-3; 9 bases match TRBD2. The CDR3 is 14 amino acids. The J segment lost 1 base and the V segment lost 7 bases, leaving 3 bases of the junction unmatched. Germline-derived CDR1 and CDR2 are SNHLY and FYNNEI. The CDR3 DNA sequence: TGTGCCAGCACCTCTAGCGGGGGCACAGATACGCAGTATTTT. Residues: CASTSSGGTDTQYF.

The chain uses TRBV19 and TRBJ2-7, with a tentative D call TRBD2 (5 bases). The CDR3 spans 13 residues. Per germline, CDR1 LNHDA and CDR2 SQIVND (reference sequence). V shed 6 bases and J shed 0 bases, with 9 bases lying between them. CDR3 coding DNA: TGTGCCAGTAGGGAGCGGAGCTCCTACGAGCAGTACTTC. Residues: CASRERSSYEQYF.

This clone appeared a single time. V gene TRBV4-1 combines with J gene TRBJ2-1; D unresolved. The V end lost 0 bases, the J end lost 5 bases, and 14 bases lay between the germline ends. Germline V CDR1 and CDR2: MGHRA, YSYEKL. There are 16 residues in the CDR3. The CDR3 loop reads CASSQDYLGENNEQFF. CDR3 nucleotides: TGCGCCAGCAGCCAAGATTACTTAGGAGAAAACAATGAGCAGTTCTTC.

The chain carries TRBV7-8 and TRBJ2-7, with D unclear. CDR1 is SGHVS, CDR2 FQNEAQ, per germline. The CDR3 is made up of 15 amino acids. Trimming took 4 bases from V and 6 from J, leaving 19 bases between them. The CDR3 nucleotides are TGTGCCAGCAGCTCGCAGGCAAGGCCGGAATTCGAGCAGTACTTC. Translating it yields CASSSQARPEFEQYF. Supplemented by reference TRBV7-8 and TRBJ2-7, the full variable domain reads GAGVSQSPRYKVAKRGQDVALRCDPISGHVSLFWYQQALGQGPEFLTYFQNEAQLDKSGLPSDRFFAERPEGSVSTLKIQRTQQEDSAVYLCASSSQARPEFEQYFGPGTRLTVT.

This clone appeared a few times. This chain connects TRBV30 to TRBJ2-7; D call uncertain. Deletions cut 5 bases from V and 0 bases from J, with 11 bases between. Germline V gene data show CDR1 as GTSNPN and CDR2 as SVGIG (reference sequence). The CDR3 totals 13 residues. This CDR3 is CAWSADTSYEQYF. In nucleotides, the CDR3 is TGTGCCTGGTCGGCAGACACCTCCTACGAGCAGTACTTC.

CDR3: CASSVGAGKAITDTQYF. The CDR3 DNA is TGTGCCAGCAGCGTAGGGGCGGGGAAGGCTATCACAGATACGCAGTATTTT. V usage is TRBV9 and J usage is TRBJ2-3; perhaps TRBD2 as D (6 bases). V lost 0 bases to trimming and J lost 2 bases, with 16 bases between them. Germline lookup yields CDR1 SGDLS and CDR2 YYNGEE. This CDR3 has 17 amino acids.

J is TRBJ1-1 and V is TRBV9; TRBD1 might be the D (6 bases). Germline V gives CDR1 SGDLS, CDR2 YYNGEE. This CDR3 is 14 amino acids long. V shed 1 base and J shed 2 bases, with 9 bases lying between them. Written as DNA, the CDR3 is TGTGCCAGCAGCGTAACCAGGGGAAACACTGAAGCTTTCTTT. Protein: CASSVTRGNTEAFF.

The CDR3, as DNA: TGTGCCAGCAGTTTACGGGCAGGGGGCAGACGGCCCCAGCATTTT. It translates to CASSLRAGGRRPQHF. The genes are TRBV28 and TRBJ1-5; 8 bases align to TRBD1. The J segment lost 9 bases and the V segment lost 2 bases, leaving 9 bases of the junction unmatched. Germline assignment: CDR1 MDHEN and CDR2 SYDVKM. The CDR3 spans 15 residues.

The chain recombines TRBV25-1 with TRBJ2-2; 8 positions match TRBD1. The length of the CDR3 is 16 residues. Germline-derived CDR1 and CDR2 are MGHDK and SYGVNS. Unmatched junction bases numbered 5, after V lost 2 bases and J lost 3 bases. CDR3 nucleotides: TGTGCCAGCAGTGAACTTACAGGGGGATACACCGGGGAGCTGTTTTTT. Protein sequence: CASSELTGGYTGELFF.

The rearrangement joins TRBV6-6 to TRBJ1-2; no reliable D call. The V gene lost 7 bases and the J gene lost 8 bases, with 14 bases spanning the gap. The CDR3 spans 12 residues. From germline, CDR1 is MNHNY and CDR2 SVGAGI (reference sequence). Written as DNA, the CDR3 is TGTGCCAGCACCTACGGGGTTTCGGGCTACACCTTC. This translates into CASTYGVSGYTF.

The chain couples TRBV5-1 to TRBJ1-5, with a possible D match to TRBD1 (6 bases). V was pared by 3 bases and J by 4 bases, with 20 bases between. The CDR3 length is 17 residues. The germline V gene has CDR1 SGHRS and CDR2 YFSETQ. The CDR3 spells CASSSKRGTLTNQPQHF. The CDR3 DNA follows: TGCGCCAGCAGCTCCAAGAGAGGGACACTAACTAATCAGCCCCAGCATTTT.

A single count supports this clone. The chain has TRBV5-1 and TRBJ2-7; no definite D call. V shed 0 bases and J shed 6 bases, with 10 bases lying between them. This CDR3 region has 13 residues. Germline assignment: CDR1 SGHRS and CDR2 YFSETQ. DNA of the CDR3: TGCGCCAGCAGCTTGGTTAGTCCTTTCGAGCAGTACTTC. It codes for CASSLVSPFEQYF.

The rearrangement joins TRBV9 to TRBJ1-4; D call uncertain. This CDR3 is built from 14 residues. The germline V and J ends were trimmed by 6 bases and 3 bases, with 12 bases remaining between them. Germline-derived CDR1 and CDR2 are SGDLS and YYNGEE. The CDR3 region is CASKPSASNEKLFF. As DNA, the CDR3 is TGTGCCAGCAAGCCGAGCGCTTCTAATGAAAAACTGTTTTTT.

The chain has TRBV19 and TRBJ1-2; D is unclear. Deletions cut 5 bases from V and 5 bases from J, with 18 bases between. The CDR3 length is 15 residues. From germline, CDR1 is LNHDA and CDR2 SQIVND (reference sequence). CDR3: CASSLTRNPTYGYTF. The CDR3, as DNA: TGTGCCAGTAGTCTAACTAGGAATCCAACATATGGCTACACCTTC.

This clone has a handful of counts. The chain links TRBV28 to TRBJ1-2, with 7 bases identical to TRBD1. The CDR3 runs to 14 residues. Germline CDR1 and CDR2: MDHEN and SYDVKM. Losses at the gene ends were 5 bases for V and 6 bases for J; bases not matched to a gene: 9. In DNA, the CDR3 is TGTGCCAGCAGTGTTCAGGGGGTGGGGAATGGCTACACCTTC. Translated, it gives CASSVQGVGNGYTF.

The genes are TRBV5-4 and TRBJ1-1; tentative D call: TRBD1 (5 bases). CDR3 length equals 17 residues. V was trimmed by 4 bases and J by 0 bases, leaving 19 bases between them. Germline V gene sequence: CDR1 SGHNT, CDR2 YYREEE (reference sequence). The CDR3 DNA is TGTGCCAGCAGCCTAGGTGCGGGCGGGGGGATGAACACTGAAGCTTTCTTT. Protein: CASSLGAGGGMNTEAFF.

The chain joins TRBV2 to TRBJ2-1, with 10 bases that match TRBD1. The CDR3 consists of 14 residues. Germline V gives CDR1 SNHLY, CDR2 FYNNEI. With 8 bases clipped from V and 8 bases from J, the junction kept 9 bases outside the gene matches. The CDR3 bases are TGTGCCAGCCTACGGGACAGGGGAGGGCATGAGCAGTTCTTC. Encoded protein: CASLRDRGGHEQFF. Full variable domain (remainder filled in from reference TRBV2 and TRBJ2-1): EPEVTQTPSHQVTQMGQEVILRCVPISNHLYFYWYRQILGQKVEFLVSFYNNEISEKSEIFDDQFSVERPDGSNFTLKIRSTKLEDSAMYFCASLRDRGGHEQFFGPGTRLTVL.

This clone was counted between two and nine times. The chain couples TRBV19 to TRBJ1-2; tentatively, D is TRBD1 (5 bases). Germline V gene data show CDR1 as LNHDA and CDR2 as SQIVND (reference sequence). Trimming pared 4 bases from V and 4 bases from J, leaving 13 bases between. CDR3 length equals 14 residues. The CDR3, as DNA: TGTGCCAGTAGTAGAGGGGACTGGCGCTATGGCTACACCTTC. It encodes CASSRGDWRYGYTF.

The genes are TRBV28 and TRBJ2-5, with 7 bases matching TRBD1. The CDR3 spans 16 residues. The V gene end was trimmed by 5 bases and the J gene end by 1 base; junction bases not matched to a gene: 10. Germline V gene data show CDR1 as MDHEN and CDR2 as SYDVKM. The CDR3 region is CASSLASSGGQETQYF. The CDR3 DNA is TGTGCCAGCAGTCTCGCCTCTTCAGGGGGCCAAGAGACCCAGTACTTC.